These 21 T cell receptor beta chains were all obtained from the same sample, sequenced in a study of immune cell composition in non-small cell lung cancer. Sequenced by immunoSEQ multiplex PCR; TCRdb stores in-frame clones only, minus some. The sample includes over a thousand clones, around 74% of them seen just once. The material sequenced was lung tumor tissue. The receptors stem from a human donor with non-small cell lung cancer.

This clone was seen more than once but under ten times. This chain joins TRBV7-3 and TRBJ2-2, with TRBD2 as a possible D gene (6 bases). Trimming removed 0 bases at V and 1 base at J, with 9 bases between. Germline values: CDR1 SGHTA, CDR2 FQGTGA. CDR3 length equals 16 residues. CDR3 coding DNA: TGTGCCAGCAGCTTAACATCGGGGGTGAACACCGGGGAGCTGTTTTTT. It translates to CASSLTSGVNTGELFF.

In this sample, this clone is hyperexpanded. The chain joins TRBV30 to TRBJ2-1; a weak D match, TRBD1 (5 bases). This CDR3 is 13 amino acids long. Trimming cost V 2 bases and J 7 bases, with 12 bases left between them. Germline V gene lookup returns CDR1 GTSNPN and CDR2 SVGIG (reference sequence). CDR3 amino acids: CAWSLGATNEQFF. CDR3 nucleotides: TGTGCCTGGAGTCTAGGGGCTACGAATGAGCAGTTCTTC.

The genes are TRBV9 and TRBJ2-2; no definite D call. V lost 3 bases to trimming and J lost 8 bases, with 8 bases between them. This CDR3 has 12 amino acids. The germline V gene has CDR1 SGDLS and CDR2 YYNGEE. DNA for the CDR3: TGTGCCAGCAGCGGGCTCGGGGGGGAGCTGTTTTTT. It is translated as CASSGLGGELFF. Using reference TRBV9 and TRBJ2-2 for the parts outside the CDR3, the full variable domain is DSGVTQTPKHLITATGQRVTLRCSPRSGDLSVYWYQQSLDQGLQFLIQYYNGEERAKGNILERFSAQQFPDLHSELNLSSLELGDSALYFCASSGLGGELFFGEGSRLTVL.

The CDR3 is CASSVGTPYEQYF. The CDR3 nucleotides read TGTGCCAGCAGCGTTGGGACACCCTACGAGCAGTACTTC. The chain is built from TRBV9 and TRBJ2-7; TRBD1 is a possible D gene (6 bases). V was trimmed by 2 bases and J by 2 bases, leaving 8 bases between them. Germline values: CDR1 SGDLS, CDR2 YYNGEE. The CDR3 is 13 amino acids.

The chain combines TRBV5-7 with TRBJ1-5; 7 bases align to TRBD1. TRBV5-7 is flagged as an ORF with uncertain function. This CDR3 spans 14 amino acids. J was trimmed by 3 bases and V by 4 bases; bases with no gene match: 4. Here the CDR3 DNA reads TGTGCCAGCAGCCGACAGGGCAACAATCAGCCCCAGCATTTT. It translates to CASSRQGNNQPQHF.

This clone was seen just once. The chain uses TRBV18 and TRBJ2-1; 8 bases match TRBD1. CDR1 KGHSH and CDR2 LQKENI come from the germline V gene. The CDR3 runs to 16 residues. Trimming at V came to 6 bases and at J to 7 bases, leaving 14 bases not matched to a gene. The CDR3 region is CASSLPGTGQQNEQFF. The CDR3 DNA follows: TGTGCCAGCTCGCTTCCCGGGACAGGTCAACAAAATGAGCAGTTCTTC.

The chain joins TRBV5-1 to TRBJ2-6; 10 nucleotides agree with TRBD1. CDR3 length: 18 residues. V was clipped by 1 base and J by 2 bases; unmatched bases: 6. Germline assignment: CDR1 SGHRS and CDR2 YFSETQ. The CDR3 protein is CASSLSATGGAGANVLTF. CDR3 nucleotide sequence: TGCGCCAGCAGCTTGTCTGCGACAGGGGGCGCTGGGGCCAACGTCCTGACTTTC.

The chain uses TRBV6-1 and TRBJ1-2, with D tentatively TRBD1 (6 bases). From germline, CDR1 is MNHNS and CDR2 SASEGT. This CDR3 contains 11 residues. V shed 8 bases and J shed 6 bases, with 10 bases lying between them. The CDR3 bases are TGTGCCAGCCGGGCAGGGGATGGCTACACCTTC. Translating it yields CASRAGDGYTF.

This chain connects TRBV30 to TRBJ1-3; no clear D. Germline assignment: CDR1 GTSNPN and CDR2 SVGIG (reference sequence). The CDR3 consists of 13 residues. The V and J ends lost 5 bases and 0 bases respectively, with 8 bases between them. CDR3 DNA: TGTGCCTGGTCCGACTTCTCTGGAAACACCATATATTTT. It codes for CAWSDFSGNTIYF.

J is TRBJ1-1 and V is TRBV6-5; the D gene is possibly TRBD1 (5 bases). CDR1 and CDR2 from the germline V gene are MNHEY and SVGAGI. Between the trimmed V and J ends, which lost 2 bases and 4 bases, there was a span of 8 bases. The CDR3 is made up of 13 amino acids. CDR3 sequence: CASSYGGSTEAFF. In DNA, the CDR3 is TGTGCCAGCAGTTACGGGGGGAGCACTGAAGCTTTCTTT.

The rearrangement links TRBV5-6 to TRBJ1-5, with 7 bases that match TRBD1. The CDR3 consists of 15 residues. In germline, CDR1 is SGHDT, CDR2 YYEEEE. V was pared by 0 bases and J by 1 base, with 1 base of the junction left unmatched. The CDR3 sequence: CASSLADRSNQPQHF. The CDR3 DNA sequence: TGTGCCAGCAGCTTGGCGGACAGGAGCAATCAGCCCCAGCATTTT.

This clone was observed once. This chain connects TRBV25-1 to TRBJ1-6; 9 bases are a match to TRBD1. This CDR3 is built from 13 residues. The germline CDR1 and CDR2 sequences are MGHDK and SYGVNS. Trimming took 4 bases from V and 9 from J; bases not matched to a gene: 1. In DNA form, the CDR3 reads TGTGCCAGCAGTGGACAGGGGGGTTCACCCCTCCACTTT. It translates to CASSGQGGSPLHF.

This rearrangement joins TRBV6-1 to TRBJ1-2, with 9 nucleotides matching TRBD1. V shed 6 bases, J shed 7 bases, and the junction held 9 bases outside the gene matches. Germline loops: CDR1 MNHNS, CDR2 SASEGT. CDR3 length: 14 amino acids. CDR3 nucleotides: TGTGCCAGCAGGGCCGGGGGACAGGGAGTTGGCTACACCTTC. This gives the protein CASRAGGQGVGYTF.

This chain uses TRBV7-8 with TRBJ2-7; D perhaps matches TRBD1 (6 bases). The CDR3 runs 14 residues. CDR1 is SGHVS and CDR2 is FQNEAQ in the germline V gene. The V end was cut by 5 bases, the J end by 2 bases, with 13 bases between. CDR3 nucleotide sequence: TGTGCCAGCAGCCCCTTGACAGGTCCCTACGAGCAGTACTTC. Its translation is CASSPLTGPYEQYF.

The chain recombines TRBV20-1 with TRBJ2-5; TRBD2 aligns across 7 bases. Germline CDR1 and CDR2: DFQATT and SNEGSKA (reference sequence). J was trimmed by 3 bases and V by 7 bases; bases with no gene match: 2. The CDR3 is 11 residues long. CDR3 residues: CSGLAEETQYF. The DNA for the CDR3 is TGCAGTGGTCTAGCGGAAGAGACCCAGTACTTC.

This clone appeared a single time. This sequence joins TRBV6-1 and TRBJ1-3; D not resolved. There are 16 residues in the CDR3. Trimming took 3 bases from V and 3 from J, leaving 15 bases between them. Per germline, CDR1 MNHNS and CDR2 SASEGT. The CDR3 here is CASSETFSGFGNTIYF. For the CDR3, the DNA is TGTGCCAGCAGTGAGACATTTTCGGGATTTGGAAACACCATATATTTT.

The rearrangement links TRBV29-1 to TRBJ1-6; 7 nucleotides line up with TRBD1. Trimming took 4 bases from V and 5 from J; bases not matched to a gene: 8. The CDR3 consists of 15 residues. CDR1 is SQVTM and CDR2 is ANQGSEA in the germline V gene. The CDR3 DNA reads as TGCAGCGTTGCGATTGCCGGGACAGATAATTCACCCCTCCACTTT. Its protein is CSVAIAGTDNSPLHF.

The chain employs TRBV6-6 and TRBJ2-1, with 8 bases lining up with TRBD1. The CDR3 is made up of 14 amino acids. CDR1 and CDR2 (germline): MNHNY, SVGAGI (reference sequence). The J segment lost 5 bases and the V segment lost 5 bases, leaving 5 bases of the junction unmatched. The CDR3 spells CASSTRDRNNEQFF. In DNA, the CDR3 is TGTGCCAGCAGTACCCGGGACAGGAACAATGAGCAGTTCTTC.

A note on this clone: Mismatch with germline at one junction end may stem from a read error. The chain uses TRBV7-3 and TRBJ2-1, with TRBD2 identical over 8 bases. This CDR3 has 13 residues. Germline V gives CDR1 SGHTA, CDR2 FQGTGA. The CDR3 sequence is CASSVTREGEQFF. CDR3 DNA: TGTGCCAGCAGCGTAACTCGGGAGGGTGAGCAGTTCTTC.

CDR3 nucleotides: TGTGCCTGGAGGAGCTATAGCAATCAGCCCCAGCATTTT. This gives the protein CAWRSYSNQPQHF. V usage is TRBV30 and J usage is TRBJ1-5; D call uncertain. V was shortened by 3 bases and J by 0 bases, with 6 bases between the two germline ends. Germline V gene sequence: CDR1 GTSNPN, CDR2 SVGIG (reference sequence). There are 13 residues in the CDR3.

The chain is built from TRBV9 and TRBJ2-5; unclear D gene. The J call may be wrong; the DNA end is better matched by TRBJ2-7. The CDR3 sequence is 15 residues long. Germline CDR1 is SGDLS and CDR2 is YYNGEE. The CDR3: CASSVDQASSYEQYF. The CDR3 DNA sequence: TGTGCCAGCAGCGTAGACCAGGCCAGCTCCTACGAGCAGTACTTC.